The clone carrying this TCR beta chain was picked up many times. Its antigen is unknown. The study excluded patients with uncontrolled infection, other autoimmune disease, pregnancy or lactation. Every diagnosis used clinical symptoms, serum thyroxine and TRAb, thyroid ultrasound and orbital computed tomography. The entry originates in a study of T cells in Graves' hyperthyroidism and ophthalmopathy. Whole-study findings and limits: Through a model of 13 V-J features, ophthalmopathy was separated from stable hyperthyroidism. Blood also held most thyroid clonotypes expanded beyond 0.001.

CDR1 and CDR2 from the germline V gene are SGHRS and YFSETQ. V gave up 0 bases and J gave up 4 bases, with 10 bases separating them. This CDR3 spans 14 amino acids. TCR beta CDR3 regions were amplified from RNA transcripts. A first-round RT-PCR of the TCR CDR3 used the HTBI primer set. TCRdb ran MiXCR on the multiplex PCR reads and lists one entry per CDR3 protein. The repertoire holds roughly 580,000 distinct CDR3 sequences, with roughly 46% as singletons. The source is a woman aged 18-29 years with Graves' hyperthyroidism. Sequencing used peripheral blood or thyroid tissue (not recorded which). The chain recombines TRBV5-1 with TRBJ1-1; D remains ambiguous. The CDR3 DNA reads as TGCGCCAGCAGCTTGGGTCTCCCAGGCACTGAAGCTTTCTTT. It yields the protein CASSLGLPGTEAFF.